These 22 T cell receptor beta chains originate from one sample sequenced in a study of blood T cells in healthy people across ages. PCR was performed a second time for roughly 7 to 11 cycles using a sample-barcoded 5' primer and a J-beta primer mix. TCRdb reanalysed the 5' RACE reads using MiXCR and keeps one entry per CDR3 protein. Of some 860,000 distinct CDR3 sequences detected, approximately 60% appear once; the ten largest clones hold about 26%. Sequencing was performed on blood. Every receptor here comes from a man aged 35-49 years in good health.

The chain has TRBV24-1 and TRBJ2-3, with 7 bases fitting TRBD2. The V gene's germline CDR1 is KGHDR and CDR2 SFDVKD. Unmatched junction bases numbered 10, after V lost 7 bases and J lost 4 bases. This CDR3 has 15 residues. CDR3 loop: CATRGGLVSADTQYF. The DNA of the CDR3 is TGTGCCACCAGAGGCGGACTAGTGAGTGCAGATACGCAGTATTTT.

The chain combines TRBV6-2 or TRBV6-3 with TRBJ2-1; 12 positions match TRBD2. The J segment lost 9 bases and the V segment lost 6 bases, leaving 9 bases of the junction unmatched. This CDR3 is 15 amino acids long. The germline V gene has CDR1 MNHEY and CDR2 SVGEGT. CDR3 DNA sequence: TGTGCCAGCAGATCGCTAGCGGGAGGGCCCAGTGAGCAGTTCTTC. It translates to CASRSLAGGPSEQFF.

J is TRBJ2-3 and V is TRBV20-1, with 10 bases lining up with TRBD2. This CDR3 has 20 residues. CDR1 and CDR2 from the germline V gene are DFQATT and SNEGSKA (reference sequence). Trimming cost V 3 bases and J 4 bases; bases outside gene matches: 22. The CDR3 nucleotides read TGCAGTGCTAGGGCACAACCCTCCCTAGCGGGGGCCCGCTCATCAGATACGCAGTATTTT. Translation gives CSARAQPSLAGARSSDTQYF.

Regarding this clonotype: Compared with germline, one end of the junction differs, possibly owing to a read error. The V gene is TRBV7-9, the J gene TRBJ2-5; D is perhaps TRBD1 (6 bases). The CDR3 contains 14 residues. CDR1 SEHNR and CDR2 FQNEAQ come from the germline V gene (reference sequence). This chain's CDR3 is CASLGTSFQETQYF. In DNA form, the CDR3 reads TGCGCCAGCCTAGGGACATCCTTCCAAGAGACCCAGTACTTC.

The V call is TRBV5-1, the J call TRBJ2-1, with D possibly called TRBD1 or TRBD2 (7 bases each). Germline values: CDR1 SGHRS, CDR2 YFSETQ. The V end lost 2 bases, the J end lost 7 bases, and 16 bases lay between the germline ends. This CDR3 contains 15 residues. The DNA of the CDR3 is TGCGCCAGCAGCTTTCAGGGGGGAGCGGGGAATGAGCAGTTCTTC. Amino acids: CASSFQGGAGNEQFF.

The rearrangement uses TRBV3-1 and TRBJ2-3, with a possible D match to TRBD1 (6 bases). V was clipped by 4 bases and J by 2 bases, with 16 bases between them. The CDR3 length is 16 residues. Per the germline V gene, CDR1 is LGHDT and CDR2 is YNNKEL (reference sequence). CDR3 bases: TGTGCCAGCAGCCCGGATCAGGGGTTATACACAGATACGCAGTATTTT. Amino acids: CASSPDQGLYTDTQYF.

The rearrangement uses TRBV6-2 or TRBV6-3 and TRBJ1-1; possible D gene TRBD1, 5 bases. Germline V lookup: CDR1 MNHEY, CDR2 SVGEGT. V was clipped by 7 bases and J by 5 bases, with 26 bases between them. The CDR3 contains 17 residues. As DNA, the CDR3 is TGTGCCAGCACCCAAACCGCCAATAGACAATGGGGGACTGAAGCTTTCTTT. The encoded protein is CASTQTANRQWGTEAFF.

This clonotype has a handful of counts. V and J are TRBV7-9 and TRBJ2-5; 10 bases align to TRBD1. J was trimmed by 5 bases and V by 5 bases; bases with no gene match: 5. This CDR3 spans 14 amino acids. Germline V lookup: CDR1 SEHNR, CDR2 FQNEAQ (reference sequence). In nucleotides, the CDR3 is TGTGCCAGCAGCCTTGACAGGGGGCTGGAGACCCAGTACTTC. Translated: CASSLDRGLETQYF.

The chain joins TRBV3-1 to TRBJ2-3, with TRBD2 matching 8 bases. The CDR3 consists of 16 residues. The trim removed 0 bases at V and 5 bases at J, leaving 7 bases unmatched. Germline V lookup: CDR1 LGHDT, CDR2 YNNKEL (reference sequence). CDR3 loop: CASSQDVGRAIDTQYF. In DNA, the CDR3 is TGTGCCAGCAGCCAAGATGTCGGGAGGGCAATAGATACGCAGTATTTT.

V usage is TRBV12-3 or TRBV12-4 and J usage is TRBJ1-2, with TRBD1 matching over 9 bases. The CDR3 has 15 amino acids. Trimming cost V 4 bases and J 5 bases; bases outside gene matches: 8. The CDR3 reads CASSSTNGQGYGYTF. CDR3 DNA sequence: TGTGCCAGCAGTTCAACAAATGGACAGGGGTATGGCTACACCTTC.

The CDR3 DNA reads TGTGCCACGACGGACCTGGGAACTTACAATGAGCAGTTCTTC. Translated, it gives CATTDLGTYNEQFF. The rearrangement links TRBV25-1 to TRBJ2-1; D unresolved. Germline CDR1 MGHDK, CDR2 SYGVNS. The CDR3 length is 14 residues. Trimming cost V 10 bases and J 4 bases, with 17 bases left between them.

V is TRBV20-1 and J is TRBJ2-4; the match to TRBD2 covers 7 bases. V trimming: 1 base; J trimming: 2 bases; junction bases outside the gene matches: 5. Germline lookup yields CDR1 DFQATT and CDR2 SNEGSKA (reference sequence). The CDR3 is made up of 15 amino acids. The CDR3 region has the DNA TGCAGTGCTAGAGCCCGGGGGGTCACCAAAAACATTCAGTACTTC. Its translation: CSARARGVTKNIQYF.

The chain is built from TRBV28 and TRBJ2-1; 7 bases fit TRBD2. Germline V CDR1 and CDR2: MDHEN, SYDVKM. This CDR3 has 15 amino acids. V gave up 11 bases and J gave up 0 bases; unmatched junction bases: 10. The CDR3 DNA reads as TGTGCCTGTAAGGGCGGGAGTCCCTCCTACAATGAGCAGTTCTTC. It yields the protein CACKGGSPSYNEQFF.

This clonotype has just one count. CDR3 residues: CASLEFGGAGNEQFF. CDR3 in DNA: TGCGCCAGCCTAGAATTCGGGGGGGCCGGGAATGAGCAGTTCTTC. The V call is TRBV10-2, the J call TRBJ2-1; TRBD2 matches 8 bases. CDR3 length equals 15 residues. The V gene end was trimmed by 8 bases and the J gene end by 7 bases; junction bases not matched to a gene: 13. CDR1 is WSHSY and CDR2 is SAAADI in the germline V gene.

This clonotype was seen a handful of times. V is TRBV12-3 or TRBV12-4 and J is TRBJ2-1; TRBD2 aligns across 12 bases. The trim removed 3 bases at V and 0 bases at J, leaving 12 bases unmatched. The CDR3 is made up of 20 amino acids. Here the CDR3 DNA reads TGTGCCAGCAGTTTGGAAAAACTAGCGGGAGGATTTAGCTCCTACAATGAGCAGTTCTTC. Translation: CASSLEKLAGGFSSYNEQFF.

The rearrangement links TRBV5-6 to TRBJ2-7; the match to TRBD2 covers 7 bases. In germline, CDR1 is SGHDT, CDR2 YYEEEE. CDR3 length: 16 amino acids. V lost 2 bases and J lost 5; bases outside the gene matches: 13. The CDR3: CASSFFLGGSIDEQYF. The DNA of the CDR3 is TGTGCCAGCAGCTTCTTCCTAGGCGGGAGTATAGACGAGCAGTACTTC.

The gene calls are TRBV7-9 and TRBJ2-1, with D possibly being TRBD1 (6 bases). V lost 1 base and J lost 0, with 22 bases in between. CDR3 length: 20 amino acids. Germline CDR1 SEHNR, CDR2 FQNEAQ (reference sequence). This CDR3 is CASSLVGRQVPTSSYNEQFF. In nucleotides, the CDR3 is TGTGCCAGCAGCTTAGTTGGAAGACAGGTTCCTACTAGCTCCTACAATGAGCAGTTCTTC.

The CDR3 DNA reads TGTGCCAGCAGGGGGACTAGCGGGAGAAAAGGATACGAGCAGTACTTC. Protein product: CASRGTSGRKGYEQYF. The chain is built from TRBV28 and TRBJ2-7, with 14 bases aligning to TRBD2. CDR1 MDHEN and CDR2 SYDVKM come from the germline V gene. V trimming: 6 bases; J trimming: 4 bases; junction bases outside the gene matches: 8. The CDR3 is 16 residues long.

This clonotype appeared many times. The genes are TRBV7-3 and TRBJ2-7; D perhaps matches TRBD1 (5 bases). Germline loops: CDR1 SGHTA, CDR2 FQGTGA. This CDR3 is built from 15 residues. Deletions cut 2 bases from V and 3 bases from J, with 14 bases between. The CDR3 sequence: CASSLQGSEVYEQYF. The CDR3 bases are TGTGCCAGCAGCTTACAGGGTTCCGAAGTCTACGAGCAGTACTTC.

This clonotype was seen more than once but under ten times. The CDR3, as DNA: TGCAGTGCTAGAGATCTCGACCTCGGGACTGGACAGTGGGGGGCGGAGACCCAGTACTTC. It is translated as CSARDLDLGTGQWGAETQYF. The chain links TRBV20-1 to TRBJ2-5, with D perhaps given as TRBD1 or TRBD2 (6 bases each). CDR1 DFQATT and CDR2 SNEGSKA come from the germline V gene (reference sequence). V was clipped by 0 bases and J by 5 bases, with 31 bases between them. The CDR3 runs 20 residues.

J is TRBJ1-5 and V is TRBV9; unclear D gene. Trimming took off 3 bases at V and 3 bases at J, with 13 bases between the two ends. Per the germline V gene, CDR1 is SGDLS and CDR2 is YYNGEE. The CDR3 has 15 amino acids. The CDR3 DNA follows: TGTGCCAGCAGCGCATCGAGCGGCAACAATCAGCCCCAGCATTTT. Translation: CASSASSGNNQPQHF.

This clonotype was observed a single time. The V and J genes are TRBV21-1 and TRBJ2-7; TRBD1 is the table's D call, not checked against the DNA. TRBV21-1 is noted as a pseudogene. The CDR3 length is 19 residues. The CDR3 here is CASSKNSLLTGGRTYEQYF. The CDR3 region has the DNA TGTGCCAGCAGCAAAAACTCTTTGCTCACAGGGGGCCGAACCTACGAGCAGTACTTC.